Below, 2 T cell receptor beta chains from the same sample are listed, as sequenced in a study of PD-L1 blockade in urothelial cancer (dated by TCRdb to about 2017). The library was obtained by the immunoSEQ multiplex PCR assay. What TCRdb holds here is the immuneACCESS table cut down to in-frame rearrangements. Part of the clones is not present; checked against another copy, under half of the missing clones reflect an unresolved V gene, and the others are unexplained. This sample lists tens of thousands of clones; 70% to 85% were detected once. Of the sample, roughly 18% is held by the ten largest clones. Sequences were derived from PBMCs, sampled around atezolizumab (anti-PD-L1) treatment. These receptor sequences come from a man aged 60 to 75 with urothelial cancer.

V and J are TRBV5-1 and TRBJ2-7; 7 positions agree with TRBD1. V gave up 0 bases and J gave up 4 bases; unmatched junction bases: 10. The length of the CDR3 is 16 residues. Germline V gene data show CDR1 as SGHRS and CDR2 as YFSETQ. CDR3 DNA: TGCGCCAGCAGCTTGGCCCCCAGACAGGGCGGATACGAGCAGTACTTC. It yields the protein CASSLAPRQGGYEQYF.

J is TRBJ2-5 and V is TRBV5-1, with a weak D call TRBD1 (5 bases). Germline CDR1 and CDR2: SGHRS and YFSETQ. The CDR3 is 15 residues long. Trimming took 0 bases from V and 1 from J, leaving 10 bases between them. In DNA form, the CDR3 reads TGCGCCAGCAGCTTGGCCGCAGGGCTCCAAGAGACCCAGTACTTC. Translating gives CASSLAAGLQETQYF.